These 2 T cell receptor beta chains originate from one sample sequenced in a study of cytomegalovirus exposure and HLA in healthy donors. Primers included in the PCR were 60 Vbeta and 13 Jbeta primers. Repertoires were generated with immunoSEQ multiplex PCR, while TCRdb's copy carries only in-frame clones and drops some. Among about 140,000 clones listed, 80% were seen once. Material: PBMCs. These receptors all stem from a female donor in good health and CMV-seronegative.

The chain joins TRBV5-1 to TRBJ1-4, with TRBD1 matching 7 bases. The germline V gene encodes CDR1 SGHRS and CDR2 YFSETQ. V lost 0 bases, J lost 7 bases, and 6 bases stayed unmatched. CDR3 length: 15 amino acids. In nucleotides, the CDR3 is TGCGCCAGCAGCTTGGCTGCAGGGGGAGCTGAAAAACTGTTTTTT. Its translation: CASSLAAGGAEKLFF.

This clone was picked up many times. The gene calls are TRBV25-1 and TRBJ1-1; D remains ambiguous. The CDR3 spans 13 residues. Germline V gene data show CDR1 as MGHDK and CDR2 as SYGVNS. Deletions cut 2 bases from V and 4 bases from J, with 8 bases between. CDR3 DNA: TGTGCCAGCAGTGAAGGGGAGGGCACTGAAGCTTTCTTT. The encoded protein is CASSEGEGTEAFF.